Following are 27 T cell receptor beta chains from one sample sequenced in a study of response to subunit inactivated influenza vaccine. TCRdb called the RT-PCR reads again in MiXCR, with one record for every CDR3 protein. This repertoire shows around 570,000 distinct CDR3 sequences, about 11% found once; its top ten account for approximately 10%. These sequences were also reported in another study, on T cells expressing NK-cell markers. Per that study: The authors generated TCR beta cDNA through 5'RACE template switching with UMIs.

The sequences come from PBMCs from blood, collected on the day of vaccination. Source of these receptors: a man aged 50 to 59 who received an inactivated influenza vaccine.

This clonotype has just a few counts. This chain links TRBV3-1 with TRBJ2-5; 8 positions match TRBD2. The length of the CDR3 is 16 residues. Germline-derived CDR1 and CDR2 are LGHDT and YNNKEL (reference sequence). V was clipped by 4 bases and J by 3 bases; unmatched bases: 10. CDR3 in DNA: TGTGCCAGCAGCCCCCAGAGCGGGAGCCCGAAAGAGACCCAGTACTTC. Its translation: CASSPQSGSPKETQYF.

The chain employs TRBV12-3 or TRBV12-4 and TRBJ1-2; D is perhaps TRBD1 (5 bases). CDR3 length: 12 amino acids. Trimming took off 6 bases at V and 7 bases at J, with 12 bases between the two ends. The CDR3 loop reads CASRPSGAGYTF. The CDR3 nucleotides are TGTGCCAGCAGGCCAAGCGGGGCTGGCTACACCTTC.

The table lists this clonotype with a few counts. This chain connects TRBV29-1 to TRBJ1-2, with a tentative D call TRBD1 (6 bases). V shed 4 bases and J shed 7 bases, with 7 bases lying between them. This CDR3 comprises 10 residues. Germline CDR1 reads SQVTM; CDR2 reads ANQGSEA. CDR3 sequence (DNA): TGCAGCGTTGTGGGGGCTGGCTACACCTTC. It specifies CSVVGAGYTF. Together with reference TRBV29-1 and TRBJ1-2, the CDR3 gives the full variable domain: SAVISQKPSRDICQRGTSLTIQCQVDSQVTMMFWYRQQPGQSLTLIATANQGSEATYESGFVIDKFPISRPNLTFSTLTVSNMSPEDSSIYLCSVVGAGYTFGSGTRLTVV.

This clonotype was seen more than once but under ten times. For the CDR3, the DNA is TGTGCCATCAGTGTTCTGGGACTAGCGCTCAATGAGCAGTTCTTC. Encoded protein: CAISVLGLALNEQFF. This rearrangement joins TRBV10-3 to TRBJ2-1; 10 bases fit TRBD2. V gave up 4 bases and J gave up 6 bases; unmatched junction bases: 6. This CDR3 region has 15 residues. CDR1 and CDR2 from the germline V gene are ENHRY and SYGVKD.

In its sample, this clonotype was seen a few times. The chain has TRBV29-1 and TRBJ1-1, with TRBD1 as a possible D gene (6 bases). Per germline, CDR1 SQVTM and CDR2 ANQGSEA. The CDR3 has 11 amino acids. V shed 4 bases and J shed 8 bases, with 11 bases lying between them. The CDR3 region has the DNA TGCAGCGTTGGGGGGCTTGAGGAAGCTTTCTTT. Its protein is CSVGGLEEAFF.

For the CDR3, the DNA is TGCAGTGCCCACCGGTTACCGGGGCCAGGGACTGAAGCTTTCTTT. Translation: CSAHRLPGPGTEAFF. The rearrangement uses TRBV20-1 and TRBJ1-1, with a possible D match to TRBD1 (5 bases). V lost 6 bases, J lost 5 bases, and 22 bases lay in between. The germline V gene has CDR1 DFQATT and CDR2 SNEGSKA (reference sequence). CDR3 length equals 15 residues.

The rearrangement uses TRBV6-5 and TRBJ1-4, with 8 nucleotides matching TRBD1. The CDR3 loop spans 14 amino acids. Per the germline V gene, CDR1 is MNHEY and CDR2 is SVGAGI. V lost 2 bases to trimming and J lost 9 bases; unmatched junction nucleotides: 5. This chain's CDR3 is CASSYKDRDKKLFF. The CDR3 bases are TGTGCCAGCAGTTACAAGGACAGGGATAAAAAACTGTTTTTT.

This clonotype appeared a few times. The chain recombines TRBV29-1 with TRBJ2-1; 11 nucleotides align to TRBD2. The CDR3 covers 15 residues. J was trimmed by 5 bases and V by 6 bases; bases with no gene match: 9. Per germline, CDR1 SQVTM and CDR2 ANQGSEA. The CDR3 DNA reads as TGCAGCGTCGCCTTTGGGACTAGCGGCAACAATGAGCAGTTCTTC. It codes for CSVAFGTSGNNEQFF.

The CDR3 coding sequence is TGTGCCTGGAGAGGGAGGACGAACACCGGGGAGCTGTTTTTT. Residues: CAWRGRTNTGELFF. The rearrangement joins TRBV30 to TRBJ2-2, with D possibly TRBD2 on 6 matching bases. The length of the CDR3 is 14 residues. Germline CDR1 GTSNPN, CDR2 SVGIG (reference sequence). V was pared by 3 bases and J by 0 bases, with 8 bases between.

CDR3 sequence: CASSIMGERDNEQFF. The CDR3 DNA sequence: TGTGCCAGCAGCATAATGGGGGAAAGAGACAATGAGCAGTTCTTC. The chain links TRBV21-1 to TRBJ2-1; the table assigns TRBD1, which was not confirmed against the DNA. TRBV21-1 is labeled a pseudogene. The CDR3 consists of 15 residues.

This clonotype was counted only a few times. V is TRBV20-1 and J is TRBJ2-3; 7 bases align to TRBD2. This CDR3 comprises 15 residues. The germline V gene has CDR1 DFQATT and CDR2 SNEGSKA (reference sequence). V lost 3 bases to trimming and J lost 3 bases; unmatched junction nucleotides: 9. The CDR3 here is CSASRTSGKTDTQYF. The CDR3 DNA sequence: TGCAGTGCTAGTCGTACGAGCGGGAAGACAGATACGCAGTATTTT.

The rearrangement uses TRBV6-1 and TRBJ2-1; D is perhaps TRBD1 or TRBD2 (5 bases each). Trimming removed 0 bases at V and 12 bases at J, with 9 bases between. The CDR3 spans 12 residues. CDR1 and CDR2 from the germline V gene are MNHNS and SASEGT. CDR3 protein: CASSEAGRMQFF. CDR3 DNA: TGTGCCAGCAGTGAAGCGGGACGGATGCAGTTCTTC.

This clonotype was detected ten times or more. The chain uses TRBV12-3 or TRBV12-4 and TRBJ1-1; D unresolved. The CDR3 runs to 15 residues. Trimming shortened V by 4 bases and J by 2 bases, and 14 bases separated the two germline ends. The CDR3 is CASSSKAGENTEAFF. In DNA form, the CDR3 reads TGTGCCAGCAGTTCCAAGGCAGGAGAAAACACTGAAGCTTTCTTT.

The sample holds a few counts of this clonotype. For the CDR3, the DNA is TGTGCCAGCAGTTACTCGAGAGGGGCTAGGGGGAATCAGTTCTTC. This encodes CASSYSRGARGNQFF. The gene calls are TRBV6-5 and TRBJ2-1; TRBD1 might be the D (6 bases). Per the germline V gene, CDR1 is MNHEY and CDR2 is SVGAGI. This CDR3 comprises 15 residues. With 0 bases removed from V and 13 bases from J, the gap between germline ends came to 19 bases.

The chain uses TRBV5-1 and TRBJ2-3; 8 nucleotides match TRBD2. V shed 4 bases and J 3 bases; nucleotides not matched to a gene: 13. The length of the CDR3 is 17 residues. Germline V CDR1 and CDR2: SGHRS, YFSETQ. The CDR3 here is CASSPRTSGRSTDTQYF. The CDR3 DNA is TGCGCCAGCAGCCCAAGAACAAGCGGGAGAAGTACAGATACGCAGTATTTT.

The V and J genes are TRBV5-1 and TRBJ2-1, with D perhaps TRBD2 (5 bases). V lost 1 base and J 12 bases, leaving 11 bases between the germline ends. Germline-derived CDR1 and CDR2 are SGHRS and YFSETQ. The CDR3 totals 12 residues. The CDR3: CASSLSGVAQFF. The CDR3 DNA reads as TGCGCCAGCAGCTTGTCCGGGGTTGCGCAGTTCTTC. The full variable domain, its missing parts supplied by reference TRBV5-1 and TRBJ2-1, is KAGVTQTPRYLIKTRGQQVTLSCSPISGHRSVSWYQQTPGQGLQFLFEYFSETQRNKGNFPGRFSGRQFSNSRSEMNVSTLELGDSALYLCASSLSGVAQFFGPGTRLTVL.

The chain uses TRBV5-1 and TRBJ2-5; 7 bases are a match to TRBD2. The CDR3 covers 15 residues. V shed 1 base, J shed 5 bases, and the junction held 8 bases outside the gene matches. Germline-derived CDR1 and CDR2 are SGHRS and YFSETQ. CDR3 DNA sequence: TGCGCCAGCAGCTTGACCGGGACTACCTTCGAGACCCAGTACTTC. This encodes CASSLTGTTFETQYF.

This clonotype was seen more than once but under ten times. The rearrangement uses TRBV5-1 and TRBJ2-7; 9 bases are shared with TRBD1. From germline, CDR1 is SGHRS and CDR2 YFSETQ. The V and J ends lost 4 bases and 7 bases, in that order; junction bases with no gene match: 15. The CDR3 sequence is 16 residues long. Written as DNA, the CDR3 is TGCGCCAGCAGCAAACCTGAACAGGGGGCCTTCGTTGAGCAGTACTTC. Amino acids: CASSKPEQGAFVEQYF.

This chain links TRBV6-2 or TRBV6-3 with TRBJ2-3, with a possible D match to TRBD2 (7 bases). Germline V gives CDR1 MNHEY, CDR2 SVGEGT. This CDR3 has 15 residues. V was pared by 8 bases and J by 1 base, with 16 bases between. CDR3 DNA sequence: TGTGCCAGCTGGGAGGGGGGATTCGGCACAGATACGCAGTATTTT. Translated, it gives CASWEGGFGTDTQYF.

This clonotype has ten or more counts. This chain links TRBV4-3 with TRBJ2-7, with D perhaps matching TRBD1 (5 bases). Trimming pared 4 bases from V and 0 bases from J, leaving 10 bases between. CDR1 is LGHNA, CDR2 YSLEER, per germline. CDR3 length: 14 residues. CDR3 loop: CASSPADSSYEQYF. Written as DNA, the CDR3 is TGCGCCAGCAGCCCTGCAGACAGCTCCTACGAGCAGTACTTC.

CDR3 protein: CASSSRGPSYGYTF. As DNA, the CDR3 is TGTGCCAGCAGCAGCAGGGGGCCGAGCTATGGCTACACCTTC. The V call is TRBV28, the J call TRBJ1-2; 8 bases match TRBD1. Per germline, CDR1 MDHEN and CDR2 SYDVKM. The CDR3 totals 14 residues. V shed 6 bases, J shed 4 bases, and the junction held 7 bases outside the gene matches.

This clonotype was seen just once. The CDR3 reads CASTEGQGQETQYF. In DNA form, the CDR3 reads TGTGCCAGCACGGAAGGACAGGGGCAAGAGACCCAGTACTTC. This chain uses TRBV9 with TRBJ2-5; 9 nucleotides match TRBD1. V shed 6 bases and J 2 bases; nucleotides not matched to a gene: 5. CDR3 length: 14 residues. CDR1 is SGDLS, CDR2 YYNGEE, per germline.

This chain links TRBV6-2 or TRBV6-3 with TRBJ2-1; unclear D gene. The V end lost 5 bases, the J end lost 4 bases, and 12 bases lay between the germline ends. Germline CDR1 reads MNHEY; CDR2 reads SVGEGT. The CDR3 is 14 residues long. The CDR3 sequence: CASSLLTIYNEQFF. CDR3 DNA sequence: TGTGCCAGCAGTCTACTGACCATATACAATGAGCAGTTCTTC.

This clonotype was counted a few times. The CDR3 protein is CASSLWDRANSPLHF. CDR3 DNA: TGTGCCAGCAGCTTATGGGACAGGGCTAATTCACCCCTCCACTTT. The J gene is TRBJ1-6, the V gene TRBV7-9; 9 nucleotides line up with TRBD1. The CDR3 covers 15 residues. Per germline, CDR1 SEHNR and CDR2 FQNEAQ (reference sequence). V was pared by 2 bases and J by 6 bases, with 2 bases of the junction left unmatched.

In this sample, this clonotype turned up many times. CDR3 DNA sequence: TGTGCCAGCAGCTTCTCGGACAGGGGGCGAAAGGGCACCGGGGAGCTGTTTTTT. This encodes CASSFSDRGRKGTGELFF. The chain recombines TRBV11-1 with TRBJ2-2; the match to TRBD1 covers 11 bases. With 3 bases clipped from V and 4 bases from J, the junction kept 10 bases outside the gene matches. Germline lookup yields CDR1 SGHAT and CDR2 FQDESV (reference sequence). This CDR3 spans 18 amino acids.

The table lists this clonotype with a few counts. This chain uses TRBV5-1 with TRBJ2-5; the D gene is possibly TRBD2 (6 bases). Germline CDR1 SGHRS, CDR2 YFSETQ. Trimming stripped 3 bases from V and 5 bases from J, with 14 bases between. The CDR3 covers 14 residues. The CDR3 here is CASSWGVAAETQYF. CDR3 in DNA: TGCGCCAGCAGCTGGGGGGTCGCAGCGGAGACCCAGTACTTC.

In this sample, this clonotype turned up a few times. The chain uses TRBV7-2 and TRBJ2-1, with D perhaps given as TRBD1 or TRBD2 (6 bases each). The CDR3 spans 17 residues. V dropped 6 bases and J dropped 0 bases, with 18 bases sitting between them. Germline V CDR1 and CDR2: SGHTA, FQGNSA. The CDR3 here is CASSSWGAESSYNEQFF. In nucleotides, the CDR3 is TGTGCCAGCAGTTCCTGGGGGGCGGAGAGCTCCTACAATGAGCAGTTCTTC.